The 11 T cell receptor beta chains presented below share a single source sample, sequenced in a study of T cell clones after liver transplantation. Clones were sequenced by immunoSEQ multiplex PCR, and TCRdb holds only the in-frame ones, with some missing. Of more than 95,000 clones in the sample, approximately 90% were seen once. Material: CD4+ T cells from blood, obtained 12 months after liver transplant. These receptors came from a human patient who received a liver transplant. Some T cells may have come from the graft donor.

This chain links TRBV11-3 with TRBJ2-3, with 7 bases identical to TRBD2. Losses at the gene ends were 1 base for V and 2 bases for J; bases not matched to a gene: 6. Germline values: CDR1 SGHNT, CDR2 YENEEA. The length of the CDR3 is 16 residues. The CDR3, as DNA: TGTGCCAGCAGCTTAGGTGCTAGCGGATACACAGATACGCAGTATTTT. Translating it yields CASSLGASGYTDTQYF.

This rearrangement joins TRBV2 to TRBJ1-5; tentative D call: TRBD1 (6 bases). The length of the CDR3 is 19 residues. With 7 bases removed from V and 0 bases from J, the gap between germline ends came to 25 bases. Germline loops: CDR1 SNHLY, CDR2 FYNNEI. The chain's CDR3 is CASKRFGGRTNHSNQPQHF. The CDR3 nucleotides are TGTGCCAGCAAGAGATTTGGGGGCAGGACAAACCATAGCAATCAGCCCCAGCATTTT. Variable domain in full (rest from reference TRBV2 and TRBJ1-5): EPEVTQTPSHQVTQMGQEVILRCVPISNHLYFYWYRQILGQKVEFLVSFYNNEISEKSEIFDDQFSVERPDGSNFTLKIRSTKLEDSAMYFCASKRFGGRTNHSNQPQHFGDGTRLSIL.

The chain is built from TRBV7-8 and TRBJ2-7, with D possibly matching TRBD2 (5 bases). Germline lookup yields CDR1 SGHVS and CDR2 FQNEAQ. This CDR3 spans 15 amino acids. Trimming stripped 2 bases from V and 0 bases from J, with 11 bases between. In DNA, the CDR3 is TGTGCCAGCAGCTTATGGCTAGCTAACTCCTACGAGCAGTACTTC. Amino acid sequence: CASSLWLANSYEQYF.

CDR3 in DNA: TGTGCCAGTAGTAGTTTGGTAGCGGGAGAACAGTACTTC. Translation gives CASSSLVAGEQYF. The chain recombines TRBV19 with TRBJ2-7; the match to TRBD2 covers 9 bases. V lost 4 bases and J lost 10; bases outside the gene matches: 8. The germline V gene encodes CDR1 LNHDA and CDR2 SQIVND (reference sequence). The CDR3 contains 13 residues.

CDR3: CASSPRRQGHYEQYF. The CDR3 region has the DNA TGTGCCAGCAGTCCTAGACGGCAGGGACACTACGAGCAGTACTTC. The chain couples TRBV6-5 to TRBJ2-7, with D maybe TRBD1 (6 bases). Germline CDR1 is MNHEY and CDR2 is SVGAGI. The V gene lost 5 bases and the J gene lost 3 bases, with 17 bases spanning the gap. CDR3 size: 15 residues.

This clone came up once. The V call is TRBV30, the J call TRBJ1-2; TRBD1 aligns across 10 bases. Germline CDR1 reads GTSNPN; CDR2 reads SVGIG (reference sequence). Trimming removed 8 bases from V and 1 base from J; junction bases left unmatched: 16. This CDR3 is built from 17 residues. CDR3 sequence (DNA): TGTGCCGGGACCCTCCCCGGGACAGGGGCAAATAACTATGGCTACACCTTC. Protein sequence: CAGTLPGTGANNYGYTF.

Here the CDR3 DNA reads TGTGCCTGGACTGTCCCAGGGTTGACAGATACGCAGTATTTT. Its protein is CAWTVPGLTDTQYF. The V and J genes are TRBV30 and TRBJ2-3; the D gene is possibly TRBD1 (5 bases). CDR1 and CDR2 (germline): GTSNPN, SVGIG (reference sequence). The CDR3 is made up of 14 amino acids. The V gene lost 4 bases and the J gene lost 3 bases, with 14 bases spanning the gap.

The chain has TRBV10-3 and TRBJ2-7, with 8 bases lining up with TRBD2. The V gene end was trimmed by 6 bases and the J gene end by 3 bases; junction bases not matched to a gene: 10. CDR1 and CDR2 from the germline V gene are ENHRY and SYGVKD. The CDR3 sequence is 15 residues long. The CDR3 loop is CAIRANSGSHYEQYF. CDR3 nucleotides: TGTGCCATCAGAGCCAACAGCGGGAGTCACTACGAGCAGTACTTC.

A single count supports this clone. This chain uses TRBV11-2 with TRBJ1-3, with D unclear. The length of the CDR3 is 12 residues. Trimming took 8 bases from V and 3 from J, leaving 8 bases between them. Germline V CDR1 and CDR2: SGHAT, FQNNGV. This CDR3 is CASSRLGNTIYF. CDR3 DNA sequence: TGTGCCAGCTCCCGACTTGGAAACACCATATATTTT.

This clone was recorded a few times. The chain employs TRBV29-1 and TRBJ2-2; possibly TRBD2 for D (6 bases). Trimming pared 7 bases from V and 5 bases from J, leaving 14 bases between. This CDR3 has 13 amino acids. Per the germline V gene, CDR1 is SQVTM and CDR2 is ANQGSEA. As DNA, the CDR3 is TGCAGCGGGACCCGGGGGTCAACCGGGGAGCTGTTTTTT. Translation gives CSGTRGSTGELFF.

This chain joins TRBV10-1 and TRBJ2-2; 9 positions agree with TRBD1. CDR1 and CDR2 (germline): WNHNN, SYGVQD (reference sequence). Unmatched junction bases numbered 3, after V lost 6 bases and J lost 1 base. This CDR3 contains 15 residues. The CDR3 coding sequence is TGCGCCAGCAGGCCGGGACAGGGGAACACCGGGGAGCTGTTTTTT. Amino acids: CASRPGQGNTGELFF.